This T cell receptor (beta chain) originates from a study of shared clonotypes between healthy human individuals. Study conclusions and caveats: The study generally estimated greater richness for naive than memory subsets.

Germline values: CDR1 ENHRY, CDR2 SYGVKD. The ends were cut back, 6 bases at V and 0 bases at J, with 10 bases in the middle. The CDR3 sequence is 14 residues long. Original handling: Filtering differed because ImmunoSEQ produced junction-only sequences that carried no quality scores. Method: immunoSEQ multiplex PCR; TCRdb's copy keeps in-frame clones and lacks some. V and J calls and clone size are as listed in that table; D and trimming were resolved from the DNA. Here the sample spans 2,500,000 or so clones, roughly nine tenths being singletons. Concerning this clone: Its matching antigen is unknown.

The sample taken for sequencing was naive CD4+ T cells sorted from blood. Specified subset: CD45RA+ positively selected. The sequence derives from a man aged 18 to 35 in good health. The chain has TRBV10-3 and TRBJ2-3, with D unclear. Here the CDR3 reads CAIRSVTSTDTQYF. In DNA form, the CDR3 reads TGTGCCATCAGAAGCGTTACTAGCACAGATACGCAGTATTTT.